Following are 19 T cell receptor beta chains from one sample sequenced in a study of graft-versus-host responses after intestinal transplantation. No antigens are known for them. Assay used: immunoSEQ multiplex PCR; TCRdb lists only in-frame clones, some missing. The sample holds about 100,000 clones, roughly 84% seen once. This material consisted of unstimulated CD4+ T cells sorted from spleen or lymph node cells, taken before intestinal transplant. The source is a human donor who received an intestinal transplant.

As concerns this clone: One junction end does not reproduce the germline sequence, and a read error may be involved. V and J are TRBV2 and TRBJ2-3, with 9 bases aligning to TRBD2. The CDR3 has 16 amino acids. The germline V gene has CDR1 SNHLY and CDR2 FYNNEI. The CDR3 here is CAGRLAGILSTDTQYF. The CDR3 nucleotides read TGTGCCGGCAGGCTAGCGGGGATCTTAAGTACAGATACGCAGTATTTT. Drawing the rest from reference TRBV2 and TRBJ2-3, the complete variable domain is EPEVTQTPSHQVTQMGQEVILRCVPISNHLYFYWYRQILGQKVEFLVSFYNNEISEKSEIFDDQFSVERPDGSNFTLKIRSTKLEDSAMYFCAGRLAGILSTDTQYFGPGTRLTVL.

This clone was counted only a few times. The chain links TRBV7-3 to TRBJ1-6; 9 positions match TRBD1. This CDR3 has 13 residues. The germline gives CDR1 SGHTA, CDR2 FQGTGA. V gave up 5 bases and J gave up 11 bases; unmatched junction bases: 4. CDR3 protein: CASSRDRVAPLHF. In nucleotides, the CDR3 is TGTGCCAGCAGCCGGGACAGGGTAGCACCCCTCCACTTT.

The rearrangement links TRBV7-2 to TRBJ1-1; TRBD1 agrees at 7 bases. The CDR3 is 16 residues long. Unmatched junction bases numbered 9, after V lost 5 bases and J lost 0 bases. Germline CDR1 reads SGHTA; CDR2 reads FQGNSA. The CDR3 loop reads CASSSRQGGMNTEAFF. Written as DNA, the CDR3 is TGTGCCAGCAGCAGCCGACAGGGTGGGATGAACACTGAAGCTTTCTTT.

The chain recombines TRBV29-1 with TRBJ2-5; D remains unclear. Trimming removed 3 bases at V and 5 bases at J, with 13 bases between. The CDR3 is 13 residues long. Per the germline V gene, CDR1 is SQVTM and CDR2 is ANQGSEA. CDR3 DNA sequence: TGCAGCGTTGACCAGCCAGGCCGGGAGACCCAGTACTTC. It yields the protein CSVDQPGRETQYF.

The J gene is TRBJ1-5, the V gene TRBV10-3; D uncertain. The CDR3 totals 14 residues. V was cut by 2 bases and J by 6 bases, with 11 bases left in between. CDR1 and CDR2 (germline): ENHRY, SYGVKD. This CDR3 reads CAISETGVGQPQHF. CDR3 sequence (DNA): TGTGCCATCAGTGAGACTGGGGTGGGTCAGCCCCAGCATTTT.

This chain connects TRBV5-4 to TRBJ1-6; possibly TRBD1 for D (6 bases). Trimming took off 0 bases at V and 0 bases at J, with 10 bases between the two ends. Germline-derived CDR1 and CDR2 are SGHNT and YYREEE (reference sequence). The CDR3 sequence is 17 residues long. The CDR3 bases are TGTGCCAGCAGCTTGGTGGACAGTTACTCCTATAATTCACCCCTCCACTTT. Its translation: CASSLVDSYSYNSPLHF.

J is TRBJ2-3 and V is TRBV7-6; unclear D gene. Trimming took 5 bases from V and 4 from J, leaving 10 bases between them. Germline loops: CDR1 SGHVS, CDR2 FNYEAQ. This CDR3 is built from 13 residues. The CDR3 DNA sequence: TGTGCCAGCAGCCCCCGTCGGGCAGATACGCAGTATTTT. It translates to CASSPRRADTQYF.

This chain connects TRBV25-1 to TRBJ2-3; 11 nucleotides align to TRBD2. This CDR3 has 16 amino acids. The junction had 8 bases not matched to a gene; V was cut back by 5 bases and J by 4 bases. Germline assignment: CDR1 MGHDK and CDR2 SYGVNS. The CDR3 protein is CASSLAGGPRPDTQYF. As DNA, the CDR3 is TGTGCCAGCAGTCTAGCGGGGGGTCCAAGACCAGATACGCAGTATTTT.

The V call is TRBV6-5, the J call TRBJ2-1, with D possibly matching TRBD2 (6 bases). The CDR3 length is 13 residues. V gave up 6 bases and J gave up 0 bases, with 6 bases separating them. Germline-derived CDR1 and CDR2 are MNHEY and SVGAGI. The CDR3 protein is CASRRDSYNEQFF. The CDR3, as DNA: TGTGCCAGCAGGCGGGACTCCTACAATGAGCAGTTCTTC.

This clone was detected only once. This sequence joins TRBV19 and TRBJ2-7; 11 positions agree with TRBD2. CDR1 is LNHDA and CDR2 is SQIVND in the germline V gene (reference sequence). The CDR3 runs to 16 residues. Trimming removed 3 bases from V and 5 bases from J; junction bases left unmatched: 9. The CDR3 loop is CASSMGLLAGAHEQYF. The CDR3, as DNA: TGTGCCAGTAGTATGGGTTTACTAGCGGGAGCCCACGAGCAGTACTTC.

The chain carries TRBV7-9 and TRBJ2-2; 8 bases are shared with TRBD2. V was pared by 2 bases and J by 4 bases, with 9 bases of the junction left unmatched. The V gene's germline CDR1 is SEHNR and CDR2 FQNEAQ (reference sequence). CDR3 length: 17 residues. CDR3 nucleotides: TGTGCCAGCAGCTTAAGTGTAACGGGAGGGAGCACCGGGGAGCTGTTTTTT. This encodes CASSLSVTGGSTGELFF.

The chain uses TRBV7-2 and TRBJ1-1; tentatively, D is TRBD1 (5 bases). This CDR3 comprises 16 residues. The V and J ends lost 5 bases and 3 bases respectively, with 19 bases between them. Looked up from germline, CDR1 is SGHTA and CDR2 is FQGNSA. The CDR3 bases are TGTGCCAGCAGCCCAGCCTTCGGGACGGGGGACACTGAAGCTTTCTTT. Translation: CASSPAFGTGDTEAFF.

The chain has TRBV5-4 and TRBJ2-5; TRBD2 matches at 8 bases. The V gene end was trimmed by 2 bases and the J gene end by 2 bases; junction bases not matched to a gene: 8. Germline CDR1 SGHNT, CDR2 YYREEE (reference sequence). This CDR3 contains 16 residues. The CDR3 DNA reads as TGTGCCAGCAGCTTAAGAAGCGGGGGAGCTCAAGAGACCCAGTACTTC. Its translation is CASSLRSGGAQETQYF.

This chain joins TRBV2 and TRBJ1-1; 7 bases map to TRBD1. Trimming cost V 4 bases and J 6 bases; bases outside gene matches: 2. CDR3 length: 12 amino acids. The germline gives CDR1 SNHLY, CDR2 FYNNEI. This chain's CDR3 is CASSGQGAEAFF. The CDR3 DNA reads TGTGCCAGCAGTGGACAGGGCGCTGAAGCTTTCTTT.

CDR3 sequence reads: CASSKGHLNEKLFF. The CDR3 nucleotides read TGTGCCAGCAGCAAGGGACACCTGAATGAAAAACTGTTTTTT. The rearrangement joins TRBV11-2 to TRBJ1-4, with D possibly being TRBD1 (6 bases). There are 14 residues in the CDR3. V lost 5 bases and J lost 5, with 12 bases in between. Germline CDR1 reads SGHAT; CDR2 reads FQNNGV.

Written as DNA, the CDR3 is TGTGCCAGCAGTTACTCGTATGAAGGGTTCGGTGAGCAGTTCTTC. Amino acids: CASSYSYEGFGEQFF. V usage is TRBV6-5 and J usage is TRBJ2-1, with D hard to call. This CDR3 region has 15 residues. The V gene's germline CDR1 is MNHEY and CDR2 SVGAGI. V was shortened by 0 bases and J by 9 bases, with 15 bases between the two germline ends.

This sequence joins TRBV5-1 and TRBJ1-2, with a tentative D call TRBD1 (6 bases). Trimming pared 1 base from V and 8 bases from J, leaving 18 bases between. The CDR3 totals 15 residues. Germline CDR1 is SGHRS and CDR2 is YFSETQ. This chain's CDR3 is CASSLSSGGARGYTF. The CDR3 nucleotides are TGCGCCAGCAGCTTGTCTTCCGGGGGCGCGCGGGGCTACACCTTC.

This chain connects TRBV7-3 to TRBJ2-7; 8 bases line up with TRBD2. The CDR3 runs to 14 residues. V lost 5 bases to trimming and J lost 2 bases; unmatched junction nucleotides: 5. Germline V gives CDR1 SGHTA, CDR2 FQGTGA. CDR3 amino acids: CASSDTGGAYEQYF. CDR3 coding DNA: TGTGCCAGCAGCGACACGGGGGGGGCCTACGAGCAGTACTTC.

V usage is TRBV5-1 and J usage is TRBJ1-1; the match to TRBD1 covers 8 bases. Germline CDR1 reads SGHRS; CDR2 reads YFSETQ. The J segment lost 0 bases and the V segment lost 3 bases, leaving 7 bases of the junction unmatched. The CDR3 contains 16 residues. The chain's CDR3 is CASSWGTGGLNTEAFF. In nucleotides, the CDR3 is TGCGCCAGCAGCTGGGGGACAGGAGGGTTGAACACTGAAGCTTTCTTT.